These 27 T cell receptor beta chains share one sample of origin, sequenced in a study of a mutant IDH1 vaccine in newly diagnosed glioma. Time point in this sample: week 35, safety follow-up. Every vaccination contained 300 ug of the mutant IDH1 20-mer peptide and was paired with topical imiquimod. Their target antigens are unknown. Libraries were prepared by immunoSEQ multiplex PCR; TCRdb keeps only in-frame clonotypes and omits some of them. Here the sample spans 69,000 or so clones, more than 75% being singletons. The sample consisted of PBMCs, taken from a glioma patient whose treatment included an IDH1 peptide vaccine. The receptors derive from a man in his thirties or forties with glioma.

This clone was observed a single time. V and J are TRBV5-4 and TRBJ2-1; the D call may be TRBD1 or TRBD2 (5 bases each). Germline V gene data show CDR1 as SGHNT and CDR2 as YYREEE (reference sequence). This CDR3 spans 11 amino acids. The V end was cut by 3 bases, the J end by 7 bases, with 5 bases between. The CDR3 sequence is CASSWGNEQFF. The CDR3 coding sequence is TGTGCCAGCAGCTGGGGGAATGAGCAGTTCTTC.

The gene calls are TRBV19 and TRBJ1-3; D is ambiguous. CDR3 length: 14 amino acids. V lost 2 bases and J lost 2, with 7 bases in between. CDR1 LNHDA and CDR2 SQIVND come from the germline V gene (reference sequence). In DNA form, the CDR3 reads TGTGCCAGTAGTATAAGAACAACTGGAAACACCATATATTTT. Encoded protein: CASSIRTTGNTIYF.

The chain uses TRBV7-9 and TRBJ2-3; weak D call: TRBD2 (7 bases). With 3 bases removed from V and 2 bases from J, the gap between germline ends came to 12 bases. Looked up from germline, CDR1 is SEHNR and CDR2 is FQNEAQ (reference sequence). The CDR3 runs 15 residues. The CDR3 sequence: CASSLGGGLTDTQYF. CDR3 coding DNA: TGTGCCAGCAGCTTGGGAGGGGGTCTCACAGATACGCAGTATTTT. Drawing the rest from reference TRBV7-9 and TRBJ2-3, the complete variable domain is DTGVSQNPRHKITKRGQNVTFRCDPISEHNRLYWYRQTLGQGPEFLTYFQNEAQLEKSRLLSDRFSAERPKGSFSTLEIQRTEQGDSAMYLCASSLGGGLTDTQYFGPGTRLTVL.

V usage is TRBV7-9 and J usage is TRBJ2-1, with a tentative D call TRBD2 (6 bases). The CDR3 has 16 residues. Trimming stripped 8 bases from V and 2 bases from J, with 19 bases between. CDR1 and CDR2 (germline): SEHNR, FQNEAQ (reference sequence). The chain's CDR3 is CASALGRDFPYNEQFF. CDR3 in DNA: TGTGCCAGCGCACTCGGCCGGGACTTCCCCTACAATGAGCAGTTCTTC.

The V and J genes are TRBV5-1 and TRBJ2-2, with TRBD2 matching 7 bases. Looked up from germline, CDR1 is SGHRS and CDR2 is YFSETQ. The length of the CDR3 is 14 residues. Unmatched junction bases numbered 9, after V lost 2 bases and J lost 11 bases. CDR3 sequence reads: CASSFSAGSRELFF. In DNA, the CDR3 is TGCGCCAGCAGCTTTTCAGCGGGGTCGAGAGAGCTGTTTTTT.

The V and J genes are TRBV4-2 and TRBJ1-2, with no clear D. Germline CDR1 and CDR2: LGHNA and YNFKEQ. Trimming shortened V by 3 bases and J by 7 bases, and 12 bases separated the two germline ends. This CDR3 has 13 residues. In DNA form, the CDR3 reads TGTGCCAGCAGCCAGGAACCCTTGGGTGGCTACACCTTC. It codes for CASSQEPLGGYTF.

With regard to this clone: Additional DNA sequences in this sample encode the identical CDR3. The rearrangement uses TRBV6-1 and TRBJ2-5; D not certain. The CDR3 has 14 amino acids. Germline CDR1 reads MNHNS; CDR2 reads SASEGT. Deletions cut 1 base from V and 2 bases from J, with 8 bases between. The CDR3 is CASSEGPGQETQYF. CDR3 nucleotide sequence: TGTGCCAGCAGTGAAGGGCCCGGGCAAGAGACCCAGTACTTC.

The gene calls are TRBV7-8 and TRBJ1-6; TRBD1 is a possible D gene (5 bases). V shed 5 bases and J shed 5 bases, with 16 bases lying between them. Germline loops: CDR1 SGHVS, CDR2 FQNEAQ. The CDR3 totals 16 residues. The CDR3 DNA follows: TGTGCCAGCAGCCCATTTAGGGGAGGGGATAATTCACCCCTCCACTTT. Translated: CASSPFRGGDNSPLHF.

This CDR3 is CASSWDAGPGELFF. CDR3 in DNA: TGTGCCAGCAGTTGGGACGCCGGGCCCGGGGAGCTGTTTTTT. The chain couples TRBV27 to TRBJ2-2, with D perhaps being TRBD1 or TRBD2 (5 bases each). Trimming pared 4 bases from V and 6 bases from J, leaving 12 bases between. CDR3 length equals 14 residues. Germline assignment: CDR1 MNHEY and CDR2 SMNVEV (reference sequence).

The chain combines TRBV7-2 with TRBJ2-7; 10 nucleotides match TRBD2. This CDR3 is built from 14 residues. J lost 6 bases, V lost 6 bases, and 8 bases had no gene match. Germline assignment: CDR1 SGHTA and CDR2 FQGNSA. The CDR3 is CASSSPAGGTEQYF. The CDR3 region has the DNA TGTGCCAGCAGTTCGCCAGCGGGGGGGACCGAGCAGTACTTC.

This clone showed up just a few times. The rearrangement joins TRBV19 to TRBJ1-1; D is perhaps TRBD1 (5 bases). This CDR3 is built from 15 residues. CDR1 is LNHDA, CDR2 SQIVND, per germline (reference sequence). Trimming cost V 3 bases and J 1 base, with 12 bases left between them. The CDR3 DNA follows: TGTGCCAGTAGTATTTCCGGACATCCGAACACTGAAGCTTTCTTT. It encodes CASSISGHPNTEAFF.

V usage is TRBV14 and J usage is TRBJ1-2, with a possible D match to TRBD1 (5 bases). With 3 bases removed from V and 1 base from J, the gap between germline ends came to 6 bases. This CDR3 comprises 13 residues. Germline-derived CDR1 and CDR2 are SGHDN and FVKESK. This CDR3 is CASSQTVNYGYTF. The DNA for the CDR3 is TGTGCCAGCAGCCAGACAGTTAACTATGGCTACACCTTC.

In DNA form, the CDR3 reads TGTGCCAGCAGTCCTGGACAGAGAAGTACGGTGGGTGGCTACACCTTC. It translates to CASSPGQRSTVGGYTF. The chain is built from TRBV27 and TRBJ1-2; maybe TRBD1 (6 bases). V lost 5 bases to trimming and J lost 7 bases, with 23 bases between them. Germline assignment: CDR1 MNHEY and CDR2 SMNVEV (reference sequence). This CDR3 region has 16 residues.

The chain combines TRBV4-2 with TRBJ2-7; tentative D call: TRBD2 (6 bases). V was cut by 2 bases and J by 3 bases, with 17 bases left in between. CDR3 length: 16 amino acids. CDR1 and CDR2 from the germline V gene are LGHNA and YNFKEQ. In DNA, the CDR3 is TGTGCCAGCAGCCAACCCCGGGGGACCAATCACTACGAGCAGTACTTC. Its translation is CASSQPRGTNHYEQYF.

V is TRBV27 and J is TRBJ2-2; TRBD2 aligns across 12 bases. V shed 5 bases, J shed 7 bases, and the junction held 5 bases outside the gene matches. The CDR3 runs 15 residues. Per germline, CDR1 MNHEY and CDR2 SMNVEV (reference sequence). CDR3 region: CASSLGLAGGGELFF. CDR3 coding DNA: TGTGCCAGCAGTCTGGGACTAGCGGGCGGCGGGGAGCTGTTTTTT.

The rearrangement links TRBV6-5 to TRBJ1-2; no reliable D call. Germline V lookup: CDR1 MNHEY, CDR2 SVGAGI. V lost 5 bases and J 6 bases, leaving 16 bases between the germline ends. The CDR3 consists of 14 residues. The CDR3 DNA reads TGTGCCAGCAGTCCACTCGAGGGTGCGGATGGCTACACCTTC. Encoded protein: CASSPLEGADGYTF.

This chain links TRBV28 with TRBJ1-4; TRBD1 aligns across 7 bases. J lost 0 bases, V lost 7 bases, and 8 bases had no gene match. CDR3 length: 16 residues. Germline CDR1 reads MDHEN; CDR2 reads SYDVKM. The CDR3 coding sequence is TGTGCCAGCAACCAGGGGGGATTTTCAACTAATGAAAAACTGTTTTTT. Translated: CASNQGGFSTNEKLFF. The full variable domain, with the rest looked up from reference TRBV28 and TRBJ1-4, is DVKVTQSSRYLVKRTGEKVFLECVQDMDHENMFWYRQDPGLGLRLIYFSYDVKMKEKGDIPEGYSVSREKKERFSLILESASTNQTSMYLCASNQGGFSTNEKLFFGSGTQLSVL.

The CDR3 DNA is TGTGCCTGGAGTCGCACAGGGATCACTGAAGCTTTCTTT. Translated, it gives CAWSRTGITEAFF. This chain joins TRBV30 and TRBJ1-1, with D possibly being TRBD1 (6 bases). Germline V gene sequence: CDR1 GTSNPN, CDR2 SVGIG (reference sequence). The V and J ends lost 2 bases and 4 bases respectively, with 11 bases between them. This CDR3 region has 13 residues.

The chain couples TRBV4-2 to TRBJ1-6, with 8 bases fitting TRBD1. V lost 0 bases and J lost 10; bases outside the gene matches: 5. This CDR3 region has 15 residues. Per germline, CDR1 LGHNA and CDR2 YNFKEQ. The chain's CDR3 is CASSQDVRGQSPLHF. CDR3 DNA sequence: TGTGCCAGCAGCCAAGATGTCAGGGGGCAGTCACCCCTCCACTTT.

This clone was counted a few times. The CDR3 DNA reads as TGCGCCAGCAGTAGGGATTTCAATCAGCCCCAGCATTTT. This codes for CASSRDFNQPQHF. V usage is TRBV10-1 and J usage is TRBJ1-5; unclear D gene. The CDR3 is 13 residues long. Germline CDR1 reads WNHNN; CDR2 reads SYGVQD (reference sequence). V gave up 5 bases and J gave up 3 bases, with 8 bases separating them.

The CDR3 bases are TGTGCCAGCTCTACCGAGGGACAGTCGTACCACGAGCAGTACTTC. Its translation is CASSTEGQSYHEQYF. The gene calls are TRBV2 and TRBJ2-7; 7 bases map to TRBD1. Germline V gene data show CDR1 as SNHLY and CDR2 as FYNNEI. V was pared by 8 bases and J by 5 bases, with 15 bases of the junction left unmatched. The CDR3 totals 15 residues. The full variable domain, completed using reference TRBV2 and TRBJ2-7, is EPEVTQTPSHQVTQMGQEVILRCVPISNHLYFYWYRQILGQKVEFLVSFYNNEISEKSEIFDDQFSVERPDGSNFTLKIRSTKLEDSAMYFCASSTEGQSYHEQYFGPGTRLTVT.

The rearrangement joins TRBV6-5 to TRBJ2-3; D is perhaps TRBD2 (5 bases). V dropped 2 bases and J dropped 5 bases, with 14 bases sitting between them. CDR1 and CDR2 from the germline V gene are MNHEY and SVGAGI. CDR3 length equals 15 residues. Here the CDR3 reads CASSYARENGDTQYF. Here the CDR3 DNA reads TGTGCCAGCAGTTACGCCCGGGAAAACGGAGATACGCAGTATTTT.

This chain joins TRBV7-2 and TRBJ2-2, with D perhaps TRBD2 (6 bases). CDR3 length equals 14 residues. Looked up from germline, CDR1 is SGHTA and CDR2 is FQGNSA. V was cut by 5 bases and J by 6 bases, with 13 bases left in between. CDR3 loop: CASSEGTSPGELFF. The CDR3, as DNA: TGTGCCAGCAGCGAAGGGACTTCGCCCGGGGAGCTGTTTTTT.

The rearrangement joins TRBV4-1 to TRBJ1-2; D not resolved. CDR1 and CDR2 from the germline V gene are MGHRA and YSYEKL. The CDR3 spans 15 residues. With 3 bases removed from V and 0 bases from J, the gap between germline ends came to 11 bases. CDR3 residues: CASSQSGGANYGYTF. As DNA, the CDR3 is TGCGCCAGCAGCCAGTCGGGAGGAGCTAACTATGGCTACACCTTC.

This chain uses TRBV18 with TRBJ2-1, with TRBD2 matching 8 bases. V gave up 3 bases and J gave up 7 bases; unmatched junction bases: 11. Germline assignment: CDR1 KGHSH and CDR2 LQKENI. CDR3 length: 16 residues. CDR3 loop: CASSPNGRATGNEQFF. The DNA of the CDR3 is TGTGCCAGCTCACCTAACGGGAGGGCCACTGGGAATGAGCAGTTCTTC.

This chain links TRBV11-2 with TRBJ1-4; 9 nucleotides align to TRBD1. This CDR3 has 16 residues. Germline V CDR1 and CDR2: SGHAT, FQNNGV. V lost 2 bases, J lost 9 bases, and 10 bases stayed unmatched. The CDR3: CASSLNPGQGMKKLFF. Written as DNA, the CDR3 is TGTGCCAGCAGCTTAAATCCGGGACAGGGAATGAAAAAACTGTTTTTT.

The chain recombines TRBV6-1 with TRBJ2-2; possibly TRBD1 for D (7 bases). CDR3 length: 14 amino acids. Germline-derived CDR1 and CDR2 are MNHNS and SASEGT. Trimming pared 7 bases from V and 5 bases from J, leaving 14 bases between. CDR3 protein: CASTTGAGTGELFF. CDR3 bases: TGTGCCAGCACTACAGGGGCGGGGACCGGGGAGCTGTTTTTT.